This T cell receptor (beta chain) was retrieved from a study of neurological immune-mediated disorders (dated by TCRdb to about 2019). Broadly, across the study: Using UMI-based sequencing, the study compared peripheral blood TCR-beta repertoires from patients with HTLV-I-associated myelopathy (HAM/TSP), patients with multiple sclerosis, and healthy controls. Alongside PBMC samples, the set of approximately 100 TCR-beta libraries contained longitudinal samples, technical triplicates, and paired CD4+ and CD8+ T-cell subsets that had been sorted. Of the 68 subjects in the cohort, about 14 were HAM/TSP patients, approximately 35 were multiple sclerosis patients, and some 20 were healthy controls.

To synthesize cDNA, template-switch 5'RACE was performed with a primer carrying a 10-nucleotide random unique molecular identifier so that each TCR transcript was tagged. Over 180 million TCR-beta sequences, covering 15-18 subjects, were produced in each sequencing run. The RNeasy kit was used for extraction of total RNA. The KAPA Real-time Library Amplification kit was used to amplify TCR-beta VDJ regions with primers targeting the TCR constant region and the 5'RACE anchor. Sample indexes and Illumina adaptors were added in a first PCR, after which library yield was increased in a second PCR. After Ampure bead purification, the TCR product of roughly 650 bp was size-selected on a 2% E-gel SizeSelection system. Library quality was checked on a Bioanalyzer, concentration was measured with Qubit, and libraries were quantified with the Kapa Library Quantification kit before pooling. Paired-end 2 x 150 bp sequencing of the libraries was performed on an Illumina HiSeq 2500. To increase sequence diversity, roughly 24-32% phiX was spiked into each library pool. As for the authors' bioinformatics: Quality-filtered reads were processed with the UMI-based MiGEC pipeline, and over 75% of raw TCR sequences were removed by the MiGEC pipeline during error correction. IMGT germline references were used for alignment of VDJ genes, and clonotypes were defined by a unique CDR3 amino acid sequence together with V-J genes. VDJtools evaluated clonal expansion, Shannon diversity and CDR3 relatedness (CalcPairwiseDistances, ClusterSamples); CLCbio workbench built phylogenetic trees. Expanded clones were defined as having at least 8 unique UMIs, based on coefficient-of-variation modelling across technical triplicates. The raw public data were reprocessed by TCRdb itself: fastp quality trimming at Q25, MiXCR clonotype calling, in-frame beta chains only. Rows with a matching CDR3 protein are joined into one entry that keeps the most common DNA and genes. TCRdb's processing, not the authors', yielded these V and J calls. The sample table lists 39,000 or so distinct CDR3 sequences, approximately 5% of them with a count of one. Approximately 9.1% of the sample lies in the top ten.

At least ten counts were recorded for this clonotype. The clone's antigen remains unknown. Per-nucleotide qualities are absent, and no much larger clonotype sits a single base away. The full study reports these points: TCR clonal expansion was greatest in HAM/TSP patients and smallest in MS patients, who ranked below even healthy controls. No identical CDR3 amino acid sequences were found to be shared among expanded clones across subjects, suggesting that TCR-beta repertoires were private in all groups.

V loses 1 base, J loses 1 base, and the germline ends lie 10 bases apart. From a lookup of the germline V gene, CDR1 and CDR2 are SGHRS and YFSETQ. From the cysteine through the phenylalanine, the CDR3 covers 15 amino acids. Here the CDR3 DNA is all that survives: 45 bases in frame from base 1. The healthy controls were volunteers from blood banks in Maryland, USA. Sorted-subset TCR libraries were prepared from approximately 1 million sorted CD4+ or CD8+ T cells. Peripheral blood was subjected to Ficoll-Hypaque density gradient centrifugation to isolate PBMCs, which were then cryopreserved in liquid nitrogen. Paired sorted CD4+ and CD8+ subsets came from healthy controls, HAM/TSP patients and MS patients.

This chain joins TRBV5-1 to TRBJ2-3; no confident D gene assignment can be made. Sequenced material: CD4+ T cells from blood. The TCR originated in a man between 18 and 29 years old in good health. The sequenced DNA is TGCGCCAGCAGCTTGACAGTCGCGGGCACAGATACGCAGTATTTT. It translates as CASSLTVAGTDTQYF. Extended through the reference TRBV5-1 and TRBJ2-3 proteins, this CDR3 yields the full variable domain: KAGVTQTPRYLIKTRGQQVTLSCSPISGHRSVSWYQQTPGQGLQFLFEYFSETQRNKGNFPGRFSGRQFSNSRSEMNVSTLELGDSALYLCASSLTVAGTDTQYFGPGTRLTVL.